The clone carrying this T cell receptor beta chain came up many times. As yet, its antigen is unknown. TCRdb itself ran the 5' RACE reads through MiXCR, one entry per CDR3 protein. This sample has roughly 65,000 distinct CDR3 sequences, with about 11% found just once. This entry is derived from a study of early T cells in non-severe SARS-CoV-2 infection. Findings and caveats of the study: Comparison of clonotypes with VDJdb favored anti-spike CD8 responses while missing private and CD4 specificities.

CDR1 and CDR2 (germline): KGHSH, LQKENI. V gave up 2 bases and J gave up 5 bases; unmatched junction bases: 8. The CDR3 runs to 15 residues. Sequencing was done on a sample of whole blood. This chain uses TRBV18 with TRBJ2-5, with 7 bases that match TRBD1. This TCR derives from an adult who was a healthcare worker with PCR-confirmed SARS-CoV-2 infection or an uninfected control (not recorded which). CDR3 nucleotide sequence: TGTGCCAGCTCACCAACAACAGGGGTGATTGAGACCCAGTACTTC. Its translation: CASSPTTGVIETQYF.